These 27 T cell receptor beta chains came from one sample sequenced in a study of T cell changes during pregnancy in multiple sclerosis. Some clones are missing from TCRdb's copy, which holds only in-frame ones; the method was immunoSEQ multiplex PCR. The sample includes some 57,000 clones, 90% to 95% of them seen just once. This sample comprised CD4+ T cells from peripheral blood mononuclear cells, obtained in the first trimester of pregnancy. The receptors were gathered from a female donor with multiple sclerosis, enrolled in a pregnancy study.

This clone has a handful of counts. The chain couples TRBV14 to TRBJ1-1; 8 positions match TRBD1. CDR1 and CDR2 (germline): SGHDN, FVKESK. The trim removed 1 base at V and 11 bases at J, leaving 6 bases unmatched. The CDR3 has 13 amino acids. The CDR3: CASSQVRTGQAFF. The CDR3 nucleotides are TGTGCCAGCAGCCAAGTTCGGACAGGGCAGGCTTTCTTT.

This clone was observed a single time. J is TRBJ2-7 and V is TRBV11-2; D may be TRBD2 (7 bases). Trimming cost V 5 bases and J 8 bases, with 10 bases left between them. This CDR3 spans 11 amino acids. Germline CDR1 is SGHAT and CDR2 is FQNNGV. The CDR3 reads CASSEGGKQYF. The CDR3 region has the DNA TGTGCCAGCAGCGAGGGGGGGAAGCAGTACTTC.

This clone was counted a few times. CDR3 bases: TGTGCCTGGGCCGGAAAACAGGGATTAAATCAGCCCCAGCATTTT. It codes for CAWAGKQGLNQPQHF. The chain carries TRBV30 and TRBJ1-5, with D perhaps matching TRBD1 (6 bases). The germline V and J ends were trimmed by 5 bases and 4 bases, with 18 bases remaining between them. The CDR3 is 15 amino acids. The germline gives CDR1 GTSNPN, CDR2 SVGIG (reference sequence). The full variable domain, in which reference TRBV30 and TRBJ1-5 provide the parts outside the CDR3, is SQTIHQWPATLVQPVGSPLSLECTVEGTSNPNLYWYRQAAGRGLQLLFYSVGIGQISSEVPQNLSASRPQDRQFILSSKKLLLSDSGFYLCAWAGKQGLNQPQHFGDGTRLSIL.

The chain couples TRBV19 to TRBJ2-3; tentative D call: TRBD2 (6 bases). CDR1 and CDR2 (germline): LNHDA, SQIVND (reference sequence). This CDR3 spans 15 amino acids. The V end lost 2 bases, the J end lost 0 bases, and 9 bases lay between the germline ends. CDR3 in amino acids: CASSIRGISTDTQYF. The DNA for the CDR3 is TGTGCCAGTAGTATACGCGGGATTAGCACAGATACGCAGTATTTT.

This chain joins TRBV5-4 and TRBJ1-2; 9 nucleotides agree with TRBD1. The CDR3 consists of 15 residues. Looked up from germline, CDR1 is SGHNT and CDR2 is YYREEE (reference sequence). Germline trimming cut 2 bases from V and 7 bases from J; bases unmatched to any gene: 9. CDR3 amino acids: CASSFSGQGMGGYTF. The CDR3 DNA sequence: TGTGCCAGCAGCTTCAGCGGACAGGGGATGGGTGGCTACACCTTC.

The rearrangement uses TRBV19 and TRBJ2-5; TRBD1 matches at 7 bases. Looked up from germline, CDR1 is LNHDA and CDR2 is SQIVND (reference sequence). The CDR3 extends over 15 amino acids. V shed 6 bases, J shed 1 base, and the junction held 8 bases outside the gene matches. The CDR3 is CASSRGQDLQETQYF. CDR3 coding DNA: TGTGCCAGTAGCCGAGGACAGGATCTCCAAGAGACCCAGTACTTC.

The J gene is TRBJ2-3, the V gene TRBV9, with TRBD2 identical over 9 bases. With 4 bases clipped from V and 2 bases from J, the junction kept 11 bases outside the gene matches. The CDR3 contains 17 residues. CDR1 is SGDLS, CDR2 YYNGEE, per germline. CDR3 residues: CASSHTTAGGLTDTQYF. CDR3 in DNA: TGTGCCAGCAGCCATACAACCGCGGGGGGGCTCACAGATACGCAGTATTTT. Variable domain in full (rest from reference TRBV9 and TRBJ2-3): DSGVTQTPKHLITATGQRVTLRCSPRSGDLSVYWYQQSLDQGLQFLIQYYNGEERAKGNILERFSAQQFPDLHSELNLSSLELGDSALYFCASSHTTAGGLTDTQYFGPGTRLTVL.

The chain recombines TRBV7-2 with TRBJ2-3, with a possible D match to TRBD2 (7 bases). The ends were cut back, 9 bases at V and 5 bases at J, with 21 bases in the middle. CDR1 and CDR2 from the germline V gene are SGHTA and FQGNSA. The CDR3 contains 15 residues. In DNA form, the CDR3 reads TGTGCCAGTCAACAAGGTGGGGGGGCCGTAGATACGCAGTATTTT. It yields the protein CASQQGGGAVDTQYF.

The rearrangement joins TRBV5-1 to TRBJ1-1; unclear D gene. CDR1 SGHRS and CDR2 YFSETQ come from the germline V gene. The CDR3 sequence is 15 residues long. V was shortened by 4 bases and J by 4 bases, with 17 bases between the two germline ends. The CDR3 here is CASSTLGPRGTEAFF. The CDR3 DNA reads TGCGCCAGCAGCACCTTGGGTCCGCGAGGCACTGAAGCTTTCTTT.

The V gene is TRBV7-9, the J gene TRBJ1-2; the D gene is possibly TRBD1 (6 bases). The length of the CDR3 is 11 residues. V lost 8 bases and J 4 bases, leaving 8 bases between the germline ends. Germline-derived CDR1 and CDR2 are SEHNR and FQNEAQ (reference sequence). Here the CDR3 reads CASGGVYGYTF. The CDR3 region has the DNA TGTGCCAGCGGGGGCGTCTATGGCTACACCTTC.

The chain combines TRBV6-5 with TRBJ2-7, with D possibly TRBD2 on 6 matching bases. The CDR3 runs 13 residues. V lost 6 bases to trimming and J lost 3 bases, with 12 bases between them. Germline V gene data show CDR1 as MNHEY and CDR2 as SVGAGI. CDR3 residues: CASRSYGGYEQYF. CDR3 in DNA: TGTGCCAGCAGGTCGTACGGGGGCTACGAGCAGTACTTC.

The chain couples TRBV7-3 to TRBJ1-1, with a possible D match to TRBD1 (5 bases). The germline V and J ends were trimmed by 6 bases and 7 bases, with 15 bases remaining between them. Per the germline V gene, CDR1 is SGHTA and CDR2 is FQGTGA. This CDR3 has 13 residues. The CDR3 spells CASSSRGGVEAFF. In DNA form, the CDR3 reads TGTGCCAGCAGTTCTAGGGGTGGTGTTGAAGCTTTCTTT. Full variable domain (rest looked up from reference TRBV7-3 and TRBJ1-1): GAGVSQTPSNKVTEKGKYVELRCDPISGHTALYWYRQSLGQGPEFLIYFQGTGAADDSGLPNDRFFAVRPEGSVSTLKIQRTERGDSAVYLCASSSRGGVEAFFGQGTRLTVV.

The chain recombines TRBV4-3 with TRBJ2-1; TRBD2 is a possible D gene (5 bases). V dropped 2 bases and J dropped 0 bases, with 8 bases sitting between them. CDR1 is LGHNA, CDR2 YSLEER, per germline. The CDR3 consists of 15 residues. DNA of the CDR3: TGCGCCAGCAGCCAATTCCGGGACTCCTACAATGAGCAGTTCTTC. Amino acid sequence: CASSQFRDSYNEQFF.

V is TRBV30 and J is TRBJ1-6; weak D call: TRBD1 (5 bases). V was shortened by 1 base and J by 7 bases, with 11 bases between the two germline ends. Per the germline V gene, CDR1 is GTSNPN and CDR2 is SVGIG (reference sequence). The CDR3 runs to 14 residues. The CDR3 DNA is TGTGCCTGGAGTGGCAGGGTAGGAAATTCACCCCTCCACTTT. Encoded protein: CAWSGRVGNSPLHF.

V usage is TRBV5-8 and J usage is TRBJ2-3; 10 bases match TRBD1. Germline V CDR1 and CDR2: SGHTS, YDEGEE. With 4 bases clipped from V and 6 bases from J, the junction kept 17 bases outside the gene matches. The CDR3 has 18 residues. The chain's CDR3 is CASSAWGTGATIRDTQYF. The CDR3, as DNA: TGTGCCAGCAGCGCGTGGGGGACAGGGGCCACCATAAGGGATACGCAGTATTTT.

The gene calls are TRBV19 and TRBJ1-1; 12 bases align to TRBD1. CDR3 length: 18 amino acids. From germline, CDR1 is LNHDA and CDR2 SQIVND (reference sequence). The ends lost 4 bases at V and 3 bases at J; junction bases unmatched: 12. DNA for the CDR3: TGTGCCAGTAGTAAGTTGGGACAGGGGGCTATCCGCGACACTGAAGCTTTCTTT. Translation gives CASSKLGQGAIRDTEAFF.

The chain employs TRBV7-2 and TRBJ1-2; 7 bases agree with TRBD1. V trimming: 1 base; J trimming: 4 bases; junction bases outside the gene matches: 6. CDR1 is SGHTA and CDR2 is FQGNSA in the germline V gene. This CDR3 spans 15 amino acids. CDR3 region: CASSLVGGQRYGYTF. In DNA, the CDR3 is TGTGCCAGCAGCTTAGTGGGGGGACAGCGCTATGGCTACACCTTC.

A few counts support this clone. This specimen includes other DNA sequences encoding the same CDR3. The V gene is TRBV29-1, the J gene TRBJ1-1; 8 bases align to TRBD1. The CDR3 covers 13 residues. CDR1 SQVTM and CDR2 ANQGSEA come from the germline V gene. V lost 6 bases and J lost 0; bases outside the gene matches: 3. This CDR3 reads CSVRGRMNTEAFF. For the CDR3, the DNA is TGCAGCGTCAGGGGGCGAATGAACACTGAAGCTTTCTTT.

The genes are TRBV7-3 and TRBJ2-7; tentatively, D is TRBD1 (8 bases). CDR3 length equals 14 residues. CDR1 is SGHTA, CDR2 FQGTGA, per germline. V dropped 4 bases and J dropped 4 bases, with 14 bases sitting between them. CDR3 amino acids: CASSSQGGTYEQYF. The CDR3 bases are TGTGCCAGCAGCTCACAGGGGGGGACTTACGAGCAGTACTTC.

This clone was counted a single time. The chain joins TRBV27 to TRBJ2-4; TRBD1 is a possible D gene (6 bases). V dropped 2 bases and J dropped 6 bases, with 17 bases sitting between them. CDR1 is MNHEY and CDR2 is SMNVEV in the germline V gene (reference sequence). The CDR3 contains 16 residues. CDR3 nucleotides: TGTGCCAGCAGTTTACGCCAGGGGCGCATAGGAAACATTCAGTACTTC. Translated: CASSLRQGRIGNIQYF.

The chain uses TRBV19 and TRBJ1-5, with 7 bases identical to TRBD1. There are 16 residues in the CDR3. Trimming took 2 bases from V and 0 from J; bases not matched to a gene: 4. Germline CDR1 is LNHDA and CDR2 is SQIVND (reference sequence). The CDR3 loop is CASSIRAGGSNQPQHF. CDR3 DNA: TGTGCCAGTAGTATAAGGGCAGGGGGTAGCAATCAGCCCCAGCATTTT.

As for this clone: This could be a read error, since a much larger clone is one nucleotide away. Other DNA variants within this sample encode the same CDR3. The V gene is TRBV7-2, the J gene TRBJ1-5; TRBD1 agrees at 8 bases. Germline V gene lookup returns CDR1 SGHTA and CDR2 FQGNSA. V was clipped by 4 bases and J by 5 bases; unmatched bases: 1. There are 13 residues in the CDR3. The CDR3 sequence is CASSSDRDQPQHF. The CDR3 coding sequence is TGTGCCAGCAGCTCGGACAGGGATCAGCCCCAGCATTTT.

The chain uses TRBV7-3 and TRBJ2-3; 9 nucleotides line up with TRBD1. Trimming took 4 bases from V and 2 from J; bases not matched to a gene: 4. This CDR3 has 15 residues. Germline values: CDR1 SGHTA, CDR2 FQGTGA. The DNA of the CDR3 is TGTGCCAGCAGCTCCCGGGACAGGGTCACAGATACGCAGTATTTT. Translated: CASSSRDRVTDTQYF.

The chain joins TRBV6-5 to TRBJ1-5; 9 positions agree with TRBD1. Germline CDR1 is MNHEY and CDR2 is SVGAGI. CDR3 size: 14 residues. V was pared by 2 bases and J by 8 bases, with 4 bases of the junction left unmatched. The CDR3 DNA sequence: TGTGCCAGCAGTTACACAGGGGGCGGGAAGCCCCAGCATTTT. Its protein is CASSYTGGGKPQHF.

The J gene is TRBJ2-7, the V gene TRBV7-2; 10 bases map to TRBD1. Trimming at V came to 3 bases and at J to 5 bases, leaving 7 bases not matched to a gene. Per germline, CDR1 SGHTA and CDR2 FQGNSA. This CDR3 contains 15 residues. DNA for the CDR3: TGTGCCAGCAGCTTTGGACAGGGGGGACTAAACGAGCAGTACTTC. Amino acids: CASSFGQGGLNEQYF.

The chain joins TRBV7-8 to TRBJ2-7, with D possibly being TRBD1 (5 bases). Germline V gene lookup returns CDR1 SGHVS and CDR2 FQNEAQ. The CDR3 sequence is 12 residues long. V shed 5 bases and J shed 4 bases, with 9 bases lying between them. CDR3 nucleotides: TGTGCCAGCAGCCTACAGGAATACGAGCAGTACTTC. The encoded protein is CASSLQEYEQYF.

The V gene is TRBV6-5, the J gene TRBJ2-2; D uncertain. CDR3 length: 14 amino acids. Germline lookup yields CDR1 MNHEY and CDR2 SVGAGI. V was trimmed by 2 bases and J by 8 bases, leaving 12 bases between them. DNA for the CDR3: TGTGCCAGCAGTTACACCTCCCTCAGGGGGGAGCTGTTTTTT. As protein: CASSYTSLRGELFF.